This T cell receptor (beta chain) was found in a study of blood T cell repertoires in COVID-19. Study details: Nucleic acid was either cDNA or gDNA, and it came from T cells, B-cell-depleted T cells, or PBMCs.

The CDR3 extends over 16 amino acids. Trimming removed 2 bases at V and 0 bases at J, with 12 bases between. Germline assignment: CDR1 WNHNN and CDR2 SYGVQD (reference sequence). Libraries were prepared by immunoSEQ multiplex PCR; TCRdb keeps only in-frame clonotypes and omits some of them. The table shows some 220,000 clones, with more than 80% occurring only once. The receptor's source is a woman aged 18-29 years in a cohort exposed to, infected with or recovered from COVID-19 (not recorded which). The V and J genes are TRBV10-1 and TRBJ2-3, with a weak D call TRBD1 (6 bases). The sequencing input was PBMCs or T cells enriched from blood (not recorded which). CDR3 residues: CASSEPGQSSTDTQYF. The CDR3 DNA follows: TGCGCCAGCAGTGAGCCCGGACAGTCCAGCACAGATACGCAGTATTTT.